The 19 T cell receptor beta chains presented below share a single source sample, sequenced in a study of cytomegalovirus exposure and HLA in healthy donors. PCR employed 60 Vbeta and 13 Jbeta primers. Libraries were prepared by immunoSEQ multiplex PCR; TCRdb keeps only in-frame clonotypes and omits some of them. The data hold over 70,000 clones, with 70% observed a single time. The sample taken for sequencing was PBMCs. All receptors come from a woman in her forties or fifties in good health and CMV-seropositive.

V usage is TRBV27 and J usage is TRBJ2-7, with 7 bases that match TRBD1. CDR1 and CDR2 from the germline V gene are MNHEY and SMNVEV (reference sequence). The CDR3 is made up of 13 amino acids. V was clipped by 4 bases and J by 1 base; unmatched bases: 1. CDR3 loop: CASSWGQSYEQYF. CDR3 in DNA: TGTGCCAGCAGTTGGGGACAGTCCTACGAGCAGTACTTC.

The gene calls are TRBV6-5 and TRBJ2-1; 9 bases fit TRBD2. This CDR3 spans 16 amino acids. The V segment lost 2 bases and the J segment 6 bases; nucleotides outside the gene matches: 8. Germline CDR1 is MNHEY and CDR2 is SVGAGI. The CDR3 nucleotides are TGTGCCAGCAGTTACCTAGGGCTAGCGGGGATCAATGAGCAGTTCTTC. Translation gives CASSYLGLAGINEQFF.

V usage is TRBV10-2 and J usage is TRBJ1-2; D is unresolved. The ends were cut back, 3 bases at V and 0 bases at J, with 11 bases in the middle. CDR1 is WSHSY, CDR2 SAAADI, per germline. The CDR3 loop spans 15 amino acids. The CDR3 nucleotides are TGCGCCAGCAGTGATGTAACAGCCGCTAACTATGGCTACACCTTC. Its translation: CASSDVTAANYGYTF.

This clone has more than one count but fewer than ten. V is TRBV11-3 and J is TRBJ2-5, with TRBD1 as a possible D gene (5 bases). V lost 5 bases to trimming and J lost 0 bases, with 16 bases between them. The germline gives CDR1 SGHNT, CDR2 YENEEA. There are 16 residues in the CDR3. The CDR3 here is CASSQDPKGYQETQYF. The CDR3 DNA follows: TGTGCCAGCAGCCAGGATCCAAAGGGGTACCAAGAGACCCAGTACTTC.

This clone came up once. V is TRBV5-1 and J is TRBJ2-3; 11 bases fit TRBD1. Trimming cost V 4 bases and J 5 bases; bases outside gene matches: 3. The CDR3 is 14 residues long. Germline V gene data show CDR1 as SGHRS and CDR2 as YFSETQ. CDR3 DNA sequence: TGCGCCAGCAGCCTCGGGACAGGGGGAGATACGCAGTATTTT. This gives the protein CASSLGTGGDTQYF.

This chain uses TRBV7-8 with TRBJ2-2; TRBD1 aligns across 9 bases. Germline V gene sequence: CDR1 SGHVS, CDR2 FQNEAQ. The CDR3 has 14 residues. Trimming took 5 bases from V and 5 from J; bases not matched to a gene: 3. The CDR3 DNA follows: TGTGCCAGCAGCGCACAGGGGGCAACCGGGGAGCTGTTTTTT. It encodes CASSAQGATGELFF. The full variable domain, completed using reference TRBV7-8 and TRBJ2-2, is GAGVSQSPRYKVAKRGQDVALRCDPISGHVSLFWYQQALGQGPEFLTYFQNEAQLDKSGLPSDRFFAERPEGSVSTLKIQRTQQEDSAVYLCASSAQGATGELFFGEGSRLTVL.

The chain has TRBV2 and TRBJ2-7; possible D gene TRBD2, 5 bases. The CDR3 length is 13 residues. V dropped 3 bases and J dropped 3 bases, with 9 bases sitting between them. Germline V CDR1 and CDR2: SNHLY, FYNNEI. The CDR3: CASSEPGLYEQYF. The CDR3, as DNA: TGTGCCAGCAGTGAGCCAGGACTCTACGAGCAGTACTTC.

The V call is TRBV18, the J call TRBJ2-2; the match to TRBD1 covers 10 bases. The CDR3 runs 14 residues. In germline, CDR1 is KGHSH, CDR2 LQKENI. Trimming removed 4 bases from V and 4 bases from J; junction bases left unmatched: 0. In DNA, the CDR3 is TGTGCCAGCTCACGGGACAGGGGCACCGGGGAGCTGTTTTTT. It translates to CASSRDRGTGELFF.

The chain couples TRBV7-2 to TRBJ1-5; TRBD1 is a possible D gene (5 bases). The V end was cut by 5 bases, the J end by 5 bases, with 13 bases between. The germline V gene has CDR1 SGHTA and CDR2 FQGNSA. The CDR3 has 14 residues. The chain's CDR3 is CASSPRQSHQPQHF. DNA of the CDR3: TGTGCCAGCAGCCCGAGACAGAGCCATCAGCCCCAGCATTTT.

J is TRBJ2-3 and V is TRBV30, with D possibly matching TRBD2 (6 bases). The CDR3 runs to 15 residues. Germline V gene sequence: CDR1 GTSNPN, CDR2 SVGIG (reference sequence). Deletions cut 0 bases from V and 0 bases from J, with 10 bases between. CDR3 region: CAWSVRDFSTDTQYF. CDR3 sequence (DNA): TGTGCCTGGAGTGTACGGGACTTTAGCACAGATACGCAGTATTTT.

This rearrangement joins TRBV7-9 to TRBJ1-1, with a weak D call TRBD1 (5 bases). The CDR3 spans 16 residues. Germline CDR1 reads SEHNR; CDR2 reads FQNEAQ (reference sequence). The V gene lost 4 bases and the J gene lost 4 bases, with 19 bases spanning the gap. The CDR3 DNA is TGTGCCAGCAGCTACCTCGGGCGGGGGTCGAGCACTGAAGCTTTCTTT. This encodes CASSYLGRGSSTEAFF.

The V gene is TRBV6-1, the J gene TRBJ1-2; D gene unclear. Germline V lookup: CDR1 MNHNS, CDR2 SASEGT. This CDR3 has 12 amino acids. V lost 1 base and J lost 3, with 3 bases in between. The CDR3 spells CASSEVDYGYTF. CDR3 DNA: TGTGCCAGCAGTGAAGTCGACTATGGCTACACCTTC.

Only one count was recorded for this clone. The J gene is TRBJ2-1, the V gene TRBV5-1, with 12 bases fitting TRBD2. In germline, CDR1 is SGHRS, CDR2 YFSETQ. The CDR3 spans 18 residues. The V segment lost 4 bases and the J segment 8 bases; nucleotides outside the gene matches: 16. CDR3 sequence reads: CASSPTLAGGLGKDEQFF. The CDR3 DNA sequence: TGCGCCAGCAGCCCAACACTAGCGGGAGGACTGGGGAAGGATGAGCAGTTCTTC.

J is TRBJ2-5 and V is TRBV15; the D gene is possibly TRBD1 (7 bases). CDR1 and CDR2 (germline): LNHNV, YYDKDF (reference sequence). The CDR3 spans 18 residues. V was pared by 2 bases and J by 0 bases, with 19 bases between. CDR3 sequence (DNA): TGTGCCACCAGCAGACGCCGCGGGACAGACAGGTACCAAGAGACCCAGTACTTC. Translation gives CATSRRRGTDRYQETQYF.

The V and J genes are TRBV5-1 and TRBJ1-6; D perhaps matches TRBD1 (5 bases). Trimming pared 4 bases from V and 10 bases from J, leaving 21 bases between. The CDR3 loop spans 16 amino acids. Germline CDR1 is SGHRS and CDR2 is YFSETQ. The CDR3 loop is CASSRGTGGGGSPLHF. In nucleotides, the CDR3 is TGCGCCAGCAGCCGCGGGACCGGCGGGGGGGGGTCACCCCTCCACTTT.

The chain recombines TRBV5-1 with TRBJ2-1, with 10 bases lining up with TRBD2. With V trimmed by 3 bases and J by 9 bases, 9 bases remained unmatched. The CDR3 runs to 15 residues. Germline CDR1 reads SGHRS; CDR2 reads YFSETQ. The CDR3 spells CASSSGEREGLEQFF. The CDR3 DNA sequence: TGCGCCAGCAGCTCCGGTGAGCGGGAGGGTCTTGAGCAGTTCTTC. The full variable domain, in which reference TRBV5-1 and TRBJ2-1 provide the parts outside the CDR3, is KAGVTQTPRYLIKTRGQQVTLSCSPISGHRSVSWYQQTPGQGLQFLFEYFSETQRNKGNFPGRFSGRQFSNSRSEMNVSTLELGDSALYLCASSSGEREGLEQFFGPGTRLTVL.

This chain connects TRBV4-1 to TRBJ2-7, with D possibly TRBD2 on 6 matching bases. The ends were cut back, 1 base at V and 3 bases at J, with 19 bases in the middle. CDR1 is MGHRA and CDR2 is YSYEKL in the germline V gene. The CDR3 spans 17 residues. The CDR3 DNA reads TGCGCCAGCAGCCAAGGGACTACAGGTGGGGGAGTCTACGAGCAGTACTTC. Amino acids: CASSQGTTGGGVYEQYF.

CDR3 sequence (DNA): TGTGCCTGGAGTTGGCTAGGGGGAGAGACCCAGTACTTC. Translated: CAWSWLGGETQYF. This chain joins TRBV30 and TRBJ2-5; the D gene is possibly TRBD1 (6 bases). In germline, CDR1 is GTSNPN, CDR2 SVGIG (reference sequence). The CDR3 loop spans 13 amino acids. V was trimmed by 2 bases and J by 4 bases, leaving 11 bases between them.

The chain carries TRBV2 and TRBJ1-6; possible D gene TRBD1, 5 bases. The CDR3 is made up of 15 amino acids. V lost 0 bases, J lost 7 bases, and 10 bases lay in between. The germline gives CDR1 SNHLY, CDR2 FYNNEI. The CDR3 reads CASSEALRQNSPLHF. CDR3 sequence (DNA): TGTGCCAGCAGTGAAGCCCTTCGACAGAATTCACCCCTCCACTTT. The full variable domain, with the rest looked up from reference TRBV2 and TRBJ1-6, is EPEVTQTPSHQVTQMGQEVILRCVPISNHLYFYWYRQILGQKVEFLVSFYNNEISEKSEIFDDQFSVERPDGSNFTLKIRSTKLEDSAMYFCASSEALRQNSPLHFGNGTRLTVT.